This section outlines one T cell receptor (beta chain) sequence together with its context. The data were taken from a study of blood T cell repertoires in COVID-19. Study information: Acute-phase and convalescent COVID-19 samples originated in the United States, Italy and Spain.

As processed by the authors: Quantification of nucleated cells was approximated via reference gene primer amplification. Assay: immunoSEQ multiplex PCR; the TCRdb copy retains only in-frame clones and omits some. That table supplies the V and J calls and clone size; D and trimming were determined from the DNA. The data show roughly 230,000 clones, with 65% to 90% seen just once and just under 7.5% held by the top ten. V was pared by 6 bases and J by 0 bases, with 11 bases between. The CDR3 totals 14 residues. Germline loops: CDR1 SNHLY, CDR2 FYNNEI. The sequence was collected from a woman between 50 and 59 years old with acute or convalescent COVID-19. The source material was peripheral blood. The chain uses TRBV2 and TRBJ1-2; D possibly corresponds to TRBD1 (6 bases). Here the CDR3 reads CASSEDRTNYGYTF. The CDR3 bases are TGTGCCAGCAGCGAGGACAGAACTAACTATGGCTACACCTTC. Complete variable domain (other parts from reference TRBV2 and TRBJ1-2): EPEVTQTPSHQVTQMGQEVILRCVPISNHLYFYWYRQILGQKVEFLVSFYNNEISEKSEIFDDQFSVERPDGSNFTLKIRSTKLEDSAMYFCASSEDRTNYGYTFGSGTRLTVV.